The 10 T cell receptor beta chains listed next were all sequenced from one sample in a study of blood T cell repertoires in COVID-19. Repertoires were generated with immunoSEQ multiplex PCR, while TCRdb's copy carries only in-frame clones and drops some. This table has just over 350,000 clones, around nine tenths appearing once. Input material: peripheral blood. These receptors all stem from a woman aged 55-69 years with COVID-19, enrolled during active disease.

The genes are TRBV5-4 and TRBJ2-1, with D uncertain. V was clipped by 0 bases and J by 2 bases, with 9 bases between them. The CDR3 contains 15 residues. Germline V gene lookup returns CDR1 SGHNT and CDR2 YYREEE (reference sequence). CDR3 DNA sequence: TGTGCCAGCAGCTTGGGGTTAGCCACCTACAATGAGCAGTTCTTC. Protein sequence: CASSLGLATYNEQFF.

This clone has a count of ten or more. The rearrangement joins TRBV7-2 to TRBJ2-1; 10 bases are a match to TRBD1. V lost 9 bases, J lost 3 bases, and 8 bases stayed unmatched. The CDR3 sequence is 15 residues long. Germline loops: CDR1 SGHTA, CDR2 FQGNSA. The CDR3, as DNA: TGTGCCAGTAAGATGGGGACAGGGGTCTACAATGAGCAGTTCTTC. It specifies CASKMGTGVYNEQFF.

This CDR3 reads CASSPTVYQETQYF. CDR3 bases: TGTGCCAGCAGCCCTACCGTGTACCAAGAGACCCAGTACTTC. This chain uses TRBV5-6 with TRBJ2-5; D is uncertain. V lost 4 bases and J lost 0, with 10 bases in between. The V gene's germline CDR1 is SGHDT and CDR2 YYEEEE. This CDR3 spans 14 amino acids.

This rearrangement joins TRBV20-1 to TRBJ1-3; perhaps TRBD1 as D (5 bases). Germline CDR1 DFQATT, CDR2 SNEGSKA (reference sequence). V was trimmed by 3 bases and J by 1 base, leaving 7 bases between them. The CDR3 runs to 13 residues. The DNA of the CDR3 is TGCAGTGCTAGTGACAGTTCTGGAAACACCATATATTTT. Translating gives CSASDSSGNTIYF.

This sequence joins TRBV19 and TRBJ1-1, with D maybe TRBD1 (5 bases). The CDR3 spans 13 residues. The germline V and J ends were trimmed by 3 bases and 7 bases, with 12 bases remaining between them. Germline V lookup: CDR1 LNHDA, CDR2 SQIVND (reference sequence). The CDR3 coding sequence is TGTGCCAGTAGTATCGGCAGGGCATATGAAGCTTTCTTT. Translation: CASSIGRAYEAFF.

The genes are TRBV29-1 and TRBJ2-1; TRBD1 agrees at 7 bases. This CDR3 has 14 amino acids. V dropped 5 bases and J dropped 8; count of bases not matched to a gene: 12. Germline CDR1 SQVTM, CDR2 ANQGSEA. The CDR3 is CSVRTGSPSDEQFF. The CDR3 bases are TGCAGCGTTCGGACAGGTTCCCCCAGCGATGAGCAGTTCTTC.

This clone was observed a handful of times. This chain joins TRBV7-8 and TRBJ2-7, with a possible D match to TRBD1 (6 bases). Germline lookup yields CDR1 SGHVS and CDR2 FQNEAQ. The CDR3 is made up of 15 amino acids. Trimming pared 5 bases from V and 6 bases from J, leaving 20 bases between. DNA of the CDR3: TGTGCCAGCAGCCAAGAGGGGGAAGGCGTGGGCGAGCAGTACTTC. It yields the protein CASSQEGEGVGEQYF.

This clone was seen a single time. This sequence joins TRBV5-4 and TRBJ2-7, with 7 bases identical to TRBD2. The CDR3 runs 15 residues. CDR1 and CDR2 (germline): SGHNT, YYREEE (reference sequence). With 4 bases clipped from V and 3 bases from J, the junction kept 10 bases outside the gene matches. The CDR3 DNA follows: TGTGCCAGCAGCCCATCTGGGGGGGTAGGCTACGAGCAGTACTTC. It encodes CASSPSGGVGYEQYF.

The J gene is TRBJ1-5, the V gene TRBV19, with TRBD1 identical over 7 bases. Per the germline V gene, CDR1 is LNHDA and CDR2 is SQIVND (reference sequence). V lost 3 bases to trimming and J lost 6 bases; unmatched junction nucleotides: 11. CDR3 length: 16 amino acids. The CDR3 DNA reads TGTGCCAGTAGTATTGAAGGGGGCGTCTTTGGTCAGCCCCAGCATTTT. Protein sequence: CASSIEGGVFGQPQHF.

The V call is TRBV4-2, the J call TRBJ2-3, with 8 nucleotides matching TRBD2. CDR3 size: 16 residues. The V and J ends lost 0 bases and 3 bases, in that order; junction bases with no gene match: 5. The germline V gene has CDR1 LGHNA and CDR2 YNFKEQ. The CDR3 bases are TGTGCCAGCAGCCAAGATGTGGCGGGGGGTACAGATACGCAGTATTTT. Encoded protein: CASSQDVAGGTDTQYF.